What follows is one T cell receptor beta chain and its context. Its cognate antigen is unknown. This sample was taken from a study of T cells in localized non-small cell lung cancer. Study-wide points: Higher adjacent-lung clonality was associated with shorter survival. Median detection of top 100 tumor clones in adjacent lung was 55 to 60 clones. Sequencing, confined to only one tumor region, leaves heterogeneity possible. Uninvolved adjacent lung had the highest recorded T cell clonality, with tumor below it.

The data were produced by immunoSEQ multiplex PCR, yet TCRdb's version contains in-frame clones alone and is incomplete. This table holds 11,000 to 15,000 clones, about four fifths found once. The CDR3 is 15 residues long. Trimming took off 4 bases at V and 4 bases at J, with 16 bases between the two ends. The germline V gene has CDR1 SEHNR and CDR2 FQNEAQ (reference sequence). This chain links TRBV7-9 with TRBJ1-2; possible D gene TRBD1, 5 bases. This sequence was found in a female donor older than 55 with stage I squamous cell lung carcinoma. The sample in question was peripheral blood, obtained before any cancer treatment. CDR3 sequence reads: CASSSLDGRGYGYTF. The CDR3 DNA sequence: TGTGCCAGCAGCTCCCTTGACGGGAGGGGCTATGGCTACACCTTC.